This TCR beta chain was sequenced in a study of technical replicates of blood from four donors. This clone was recorded once. Germline CDR1 and CDR2: KGHSH and LQKENI. The CDR3 loop spans 13 amino acids. V was clipped by 6 bases and J by 5 bases; unmatched bases: 7. The repertoire was sequenced with immunoSEQ multiplex PCR; TCRdb's copy has only in-frame clones and lacks some. The sample carries some 77,000 clones, 90% to 95% recorded once. The chain is built from TRBV18 and TRBJ2-7, with 7 positions matching TRBD1. The sequencing sample was made of T cells isolated from PBMCs. The TCR originated in a human donor in good health. This CDR3 is CASSHRQGDEQYF. Written as DNA, the CDR3 is TGTGCCAGCTCCCACAGACAGGGAGACGAGCAGTACTTC.